Following are 11 T cell receptor beta chains from one sample sequenced in a study of identical twins. TCRdb recomputed calls from the 5' RACE reads with MiXCR, one row per CDR3 protein. The profile shows 450,000 to 600,000 distinct CDR3 sequences, around 24% of them singletons. The same specimen was also included in a second study, on yellow fever vaccine responses in identical twins.

The sample taken for sequencing was CD4+ T cells sorted from blood. All receptors derive from a woman under 30 in good health.

The V gene is TRBV11-2, the J gene TRBJ2-7, with 8 bases lining up with TRBD2. CDR3 size: 15 residues. Germline-derived CDR1 and CDR2 are SGHAT and FQNNGV. V dropped 3 bases and J dropped 0; count of bases not matched to a gene: 4. CDR3 in amino acids: CASSFLAGGSYEQYV. CDR3 in DNA: TGTGCCAGCAGCTTTTTGGCGGGGGGCTCCTACGAGCAGTACGTC.

The V call is TRBV6-1, the J call TRBJ2-3, with D hard to call. The CDR3 loop spans 13 amino acids. Per the germline V gene, CDR1 is MNHNS and CDR2 is SASEGT. The V end lost 6 bases, the J end lost 0 bases, and 7 bases lay between the germline ends. CDR3 protein: CASRLISTDTQYF. In DNA, the CDR3 is TGTGCCAGCAGACTCATCAGCACAGATACGCAGTATTTT.

J is TRBJ2-5 and V is TRBV4-2; D perhaps matches TRBD2 (6 bases). This CDR3 has 15 amino acids. Germline V lookup: CDR1 LGHNA, CDR2 YNFKEQ. The V end was cut by 3 bases, the J end by 5 bases, with 16 bases between. CDR3 DNA: TGTGCCAGCAGCCATCGGGCGGAGGGTCAGGAGACCCAGTACTTC. It specifies CASSHRAEGQETQYF.

The rearrangement links TRBV5-1 to TRBJ2-7; D is possibly TRBD2 (6 bases). Germline CDR1 SGHRS, CDR2 YFSETQ. The V and J ends lost 5 bases and 0 bases respectively, with 15 bases between them. The CDR3 spans 15 residues. CDR3 protein: CASSLVADPSYEQYF. In DNA, the CDR3 is TGCGCCAGCAGTTTAGTAGCGGACCCCTCCTACGAGCAGTACTTC.

This clonotype was observed a handful of times. The chain is built from TRBV12-3 or TRBV12-4 and TRBJ2-3, with TRBD2 matching over 12 bases. The CDR3 loop spans 16 amino acids. The V segment lost 5 bases and the J segment 2 bases; nucleotides outside the gene matches: 5. This CDR3 reads CASSGGTSGYTDTQYF. CDR3 nucleotide sequence: TGTGCCAGCAGTGGAGGGACTAGCGGGTACACAGATACGCAGTATTTT.

The genes are TRBV11-2 and TRBJ1-3; no clear D gene. The V end lost 0 bases, the J end lost 3 bases, and 9 bases lay between the germline ends. Germline-derived CDR1 and CDR2 are SGHAT and FQNNGV. This CDR3 contains 15 residues. The CDR3, as DNA: TGTGCCAGCAGCTTAGATCCGGCGGTTGGAAACACCATATATTTT. Encoded protein: CASSLDPAVGNTIYF.

The chain has TRBV20-1 and TRBJ2-7; 9 bases are a match to TRBD1. CDR3 length: 13 amino acids. Germline V gives CDR1 DFQATT, CDR2 SNEGSKA (reference sequence). The CDR3 DNA reads TGCAGCCTCAGGGACAGGGTGTCCTACGAGCAGTACTTC. Amino acids: CSLRDRVSYEQYF.

V gene TRBV28 combines with J gene TRBJ1-1; 8 bases are shared with TRBD1. The ends lost 6 bases at V and 6 bases at J; junction bases unmatched: 9. The CDR3 extends over 14 amino acids. In germline, CDR1 is MDHEN, CDR2 SYDVKM. Here the CDR3 DNA reads TGTGCCAGCAGAGAATCGACAGGGGTCCCTGAAGCTTTCTTT. This translates into CASRESTGVPEAFF.

This clonotype appeared a few times. The chain is built from TRBV3-1 and TRBJ2-1; D gene ambiguous. CDR3 length: 11 amino acids. V shed 2 bases and J shed 8 bases, with 4 bases lying between them. Germline V lookup: CDR1 LGHDT, CDR2 YNNKEL (reference sequence). For the CDR3, the DNA is TGTGCCAGCAGCCAAAGCTATGAGCAGTTCTTC. This encodes CASSQSYEQFF.

The rearrangement uses TRBV4-1 and TRBJ2-6, with TRBD2 matching 10 bases. Germline V gene lookup returns CDR1 MGHRA and CDR2 YSYEKL. The junction had 11 bases not matched to a gene; V was cut back by 0 bases and J by 3 bases. The CDR3 has 20 amino acids. The CDR3 nucleotides are TGCGCCAGCAGCCAAGATGGTCCTAGCGGGGGTCTCGGTGGGGCCAACGTCCTGACTTTC. Residues: CASSQDGPSGGLGGANVLTF.

The chain recombines TRBV12-3 or TRBV12-4 with TRBJ2-5; 7 positions agree with TRBD2. V was clipped by 6 bases and J by 5 bases; unmatched bases: 12. This CDR3 is 15 amino acids long. This chain's CDR3 is CASSSGLPGGETQYF. In nucleotides, the CDR3 is TGTGCCAGCAGCAGCGGACTCCCCGGGGGGGAGACCCAGTACTTC.